This passage covers 30 T cell receptor beta chains from one sample sequenced in a study of blood T cell repertoires in COVID-19. TCRdb's copy holds only in-frame clones and misses some; the assay was immunoSEQ multiplex PCR. The table shows about 320,000 clones, with around 84% occurring only once. The material sequenced was PBMCs or T cells enriched from blood (not recorded which). The receptor set was obtained from a woman in her twenties or thirties who had been exposed to COVID-19.

The gene calls are TRBV28 and TRBJ1-2; D is unclear. Trimming stripped 9 bases from V and 2 bases from J, with 10 bases between. Germline assignment: CDR1 MDHEN and CDR2 SYDVKM. The CDR3 is 12 residues long. The chain's CDR3 is CASQNRNYGYTF. DNA of the CDR3: TGTGCCAGTCAGAACCGAAACTATGGCTACACCTTC.

The V gene is TRBV28, the J gene TRBJ2-7; a possible D gene is TRBD2 (5 bases). The CDR3 is 15 residues long. Germline assignment: CDR1 MDHEN and CDR2 SYDVKM. The V end lost 6 bases, the J end lost 5 bases, and 20 bases lay between the germline ends. Here the CDR3 DNA reads TGTGCCAGCAGACCAAACCGGGAATTGGCCCACGAGCAGTACTTC. Translated: CASRPNRELAHEQYF.

J is TRBJ1-2 and V is TRBV27; 8 bases agree with TRBD1. V dropped 5 bases and J dropped 4; count of bases not matched to a gene: 6. The CDR3 spans 14 residues. Germline CDR1 MNHEY, CDR2 SMNVEV (reference sequence). This CDR3 reads CASSPQQGVYGYTF. For the CDR3, the DNA is TGTGCCAGCAGTCCTCAACAGGGGGTCTATGGCTACACCTTC.

The V gene is TRBV11-3, the J gene TRBJ2-1; TRBD2 might be the D (5 bases). The CDR3 has 16 amino acids. Trimming removed 1 base at V and 0 bases at J, with 10 bases between. Germline CDR1 reads SGHNT; CDR2 reads YENEEA. CDR3 DNA sequence: TGTGCCAGCAGCTTAGGGGTAGGGAGCTCCTACAATGAGCAGTTCTTC. This gives the protein CASSLGVGSSYNEQFF.

Note on this clone: In the same sample, other DNA sequences code for this CDR3. J is TRBJ2-5 and V is TRBV5-1, with 10 bases that match TRBD1. The CDR3 length is 14 residues. The junction had 1 base not matched to a gene; V was cut back by 2 bases and J by 3 bases. CDR1 is SGHRS and CDR2 is YFSETQ in the germline V gene. CDR3 region: CASSLGTGEETQYF. DNA for the CDR3: TGCGCCAGCAGCTTAGGGACAGGGGAAGAGACCCAGTACTTC.

The V gene is TRBV12-2, the J gene TRBJ1-2; TRBD1, as called in the table, went unchecked against the DNA. TRBV12-2 is flagged as a pseudogene. The CDR3 is made up of 15 amino acids. The CDR3 loop reads CASRPRNRGRKGYTF. The DNA of the CDR3 is TGTGCAAGTCGCCCCAGGAATAGGGGGCGTAAGGGCTACACCTTC.

The rearrangement joins TRBV19 to TRBJ2-3; TRBD2 aligns across 10 bases. In germline, CDR1 is LNHDA, CDR2 SQIVND (reference sequence). The CDR3 covers 15 residues. V shed 7 bases and J 0 bases; nucleotides not matched to a gene: 4. The CDR3 loop reads CASIRAGGSTDTQYF. The CDR3 DNA is TGTGCCAGTATACGAGCGGGAGGGAGCACAGATACGCAGTATTTT.

The genes are TRBV3-1 (or the pseudogene TRBV3-2) and TRBJ1-2; maybe TRBD1 (5 bases). Germline lookup yields CDR1 LGHDT and CDR2 YNNKEL (reference sequence). V was pared by 4 bases and J by 3 bases, with 6 bases between. The CDR3 is 12 amino acids. The CDR3 reads CASSPGYYGYTF. As DNA, the CDR3 is TGTGCCAGCAGCCCAGGGTACTATGGCTACACCTTC.

The rearrangement links TRBV7-2 to TRBJ2-7; the match to TRBD2 covers 13 bases. CDR3 length equals 15 residues. J lost 5 bases, V lost 5 bases, and 6 bases had no gene match. Germline V gene sequence: CDR1 SGHTA, CDR2 FQGNSA. DNA of the CDR3: TGTGCCAGCAGCATACTAGCGGGGGGGCCAAACGAGCAGTACTTC. Residues: CASSILAGGPNEQYF.

The gene calls are TRBV7-8 and TRBJ1-1; D call uncertain. The CDR3 length is 15 residues. The germline V gene has CDR1 SGHVS and CDR2 FQNEAQ. V lost 2 bases to trimming and J lost 3 bases, with 13 bases between them. The CDR3 loop is CASSLPTDRHTEAFF. The CDR3 DNA follows: TGTGCCAGCAGCTTACCCACAGATCGTCACACTGAAGCTTTCTTT.

V and J are TRBV7-9 and TRBJ2-1; D perhaps matches TRBD2 (5 bases). Per the germline V gene, CDR1 is SEHNR and CDR2 is FQNEAQ (reference sequence). The CDR3 extends over 17 amino acids. Trimming removed 5 bases at V and 5 bases at J, with 22 bases between. The CDR3 sequence is CASSDAVRLAEDNEQFF. DNA for the CDR3: TGTGCCAGCAGCGACGCCGTGAGGCTAGCAGAAGACAATGAGCAGTTCTTC.

J is TRBJ2-7 and V is TRBV10-3; 7 bases line up with TRBD2. J was trimmed by 0 bases and V by 3 bases; bases with no gene match: 5. CDR3 size: 15 residues. Per germline, CDR1 ENHRY and CDR2 SYGVKD. CDR3 loop: CAISDGEGSSYEQYF. The DNA for the CDR3 is TGTGCCATCAGTGATGGGGAGGGGAGCTCCTACGAGCAGTACTTC.

Here the CDR3 reads CASSTSGLGGSTQYF. Here the CDR3 DNA reads TGTGCCAGCAGCACCTCCGGACTAGGGGGGTCGACCCAGTACTTC. The chain combines TRBV6-2 or TRBV6-3 with TRBJ2-5, with a possible D match to TRBD2 (7 bases). V was shortened by 6 bases and J by 7 bases, with 21 bases between the two germline ends. From germline, CDR1 is MNHEY and CDR2 SVGEGT. The CDR3 is 15 amino acids.

In its sample, this clone was seen a few times. This chain links TRBV4-1 with TRBJ2-3; 8 nucleotides agree with TRBD2. Germline values: CDR1 MGHRA, CDR2 YSYEKL. This CDR3 is built from 16 residues. V lost 0 bases and J lost 4; bases outside the gene matches: 6. The DNA of the CDR3 is TGCGCCAGCAGCCAAGATTACGGGAGGGCCGCAGATACGCAGTATTTT. Amino acids: CASSQDYGRAADTQYF.

This chain links TRBV28 with TRBJ2-5; TRBD2 matches at 7 bases. The V and J ends lost 7 bases and 5 bases, in that order; junction bases with no gene match: 7. Germline V gives CDR1 MDHEN, CDR2 SYDVKM. The CDR3 totals 13 residues. The CDR3 spells CASIPQGGETQYF. Written as DNA, the CDR3 is TGTGCCAGCATCCCGCAGGGAGGGGAGACCCAGTACTTC.

The chain is built from TRBV18 and TRBJ1-1, with 8 positions matching TRBD1. The CDR3 extends over 16 amino acids. V shed 3 bases, J shed 10 bases, and the junction held 16 bases outside the gene matches. The germline V gene encodes CDR1 KGHSH and CDR2 LQKENI. The CDR3 DNA follows: TGTGCCAGCTCACCTCGGGTCCAGGGGGCTCCCCGGGGAGCTTTCTTT. Its translation: CASSPRVQGAPRGAFF.

The chain recombines TRBV2 with TRBJ1-1; D is uncertain. The CDR3 sequence is 13 residues long. V lost 4 bases to trimming and J lost 0 bases, with 6 bases between them. In germline, CDR1 is SNHLY, CDR2 FYNNEI. CDR3 in amino acids: CASSVQLNTEAFF. DNA for the CDR3: TGTGCCAGCAGTGTACAGCTGAACACTGAAGCTTTCTTT.

The chain carries TRBV10-3 and TRBJ1-6, with D uncertain. Germline V lookup: CDR1 ENHRY, CDR2 SYGVKD. The CDR3 is 18 residues long. The V and J ends lost 6 bases and 0 bases respectively, with 18 bases between them. In nucleotides, the CDR3 is TGTGCCATCAGGCGTCTTGGCGGCTTAAGCTCCTATAATTCACCCCTCCACTTT. This translates into CAIRRLGGLSSYNSPLHF.

CDR3 in amino acids: CASTADSRNTEAFF. The CDR3 region has the DNA TGTGCCAGCACTGCGGACAGCCGGAACACTGAAGCTTTCTTT. The chain couples TRBV6-4 to TRBJ1-1; possible D gene TRBD1, 6 bases. Trimming shortened V by 7 bases and J by 1 base, and 13 bases separated the two germline ends. Germline V gene lookup returns CDR1 MRHNA and CDR2 SNTAGT. This CDR3 has 14 amino acids.

The chain employs TRBV19 and TRBJ1-4; D is possibly TRBD1 (6 bases). From germline, CDR1 is LNHDA and CDR2 SQIVND (reference sequence). This CDR3 comprises 14 residues. V was clipped by 7 bases and J by 5 bases, with 14 bases between them. The CDR3 loop reads CASKTEGGNEKLFF. The CDR3 bases are TGTGCCAGTAAAACAGAGGGGGGGAATGAAAAACTGTTTTTT. Together with reference TRBV19 and TRBJ1-4, the CDR3 gives the full variable domain: DGGITQSPKYLFRKEGQNVTLSCEQNLNHDAMYWYRQDPGQGLRLIYYSQIVNDFQKGDIAEGYSVSREKKESFPLTVTSAQKNPTAFYLCASKTEGGNEKLFFGSGTQLSVL.

The chain combines TRBV5-1 with TRBJ1-4; 8 bases map to TRBD1. The CDR3 contains 15 residues. Trimming cost V 4 bases and J 1 base; bases outside gene matches: 3. CDR1 and CDR2 from the germline V gene are SGHRS and YFSETQ. CDR3 residues: CASSAGQGTNEKLFF. The CDR3 coding sequence is TGCGCCAGCAGCGCCGGACAGGGAACTAATGAAAAACTGTTTTTT.

This rearrangement joins TRBV20-1 to TRBJ2-1, with a weak D call TRBD1 (6 bases). Trimming took off 5 bases at V and 12 bases at J, with 14 bases between the two ends. Germline V CDR1 and CDR2: DFQATT, SNEGSKA (reference sequence). This CDR3 has 11 amino acids. The CDR3 spells CSASQGIWQFF. The CDR3, as DNA: TGCAGTGCTTCTCAGGGGATCTGGCAGTTCTTC.

The V and J genes are TRBV27 and TRBJ2-7; maybe TRBD1 (5 bases). V dropped 3 bases and J dropped 4 bases, with 13 bases sitting between them. The CDR3 covers 14 residues. Germline V gene sequence: CDR1 MNHEY, CDR2 SMNVEV (reference sequence). The CDR3: CASSLGRVQYEQYF. In nucleotides, the CDR3 is TGTGCCAGCAGTTTGGGCAGGGTTCAATACGAGCAGTACTTC.

The rearrangement joins TRBV28 to TRBJ1-1, with 7 bases fitting TRBD1. CDR1 is MDHEN, CDR2 SYDVKM, per germline. Trimming removed 3 bases from V and 9 bases from J; junction bases left unmatched: 13. The CDR3 consists of 15 residues. The CDR3 DNA reads as TGTGCCAGCAGTTTTCTTGATGGGAAGGGGGCCCAAGCTTTCTTT. It is translated as CASSFLDGKGAQAFF.

V is TRBV25-1 and J is TRBJ2-5, with 7 nucleotides matching TRBD2. Germline V gene lookup returns CDR1 MGHDK and CDR2 SYGVNS. This CDR3 spans 15 amino acids. V was clipped by 10 bases and J by 4 bases; unmatched bases: 15. The CDR3 sequence is CATKGGGRRRETQYF. The CDR3 nucleotides are TGTGCCACCAAAGGAGGCGGGAGAAGGAGAGAGACCCAGTACTTC.

The V and J genes are TRBV5-6 and TRBJ2-4, with 10 positions matching TRBD2. Per the germline V gene, CDR1 is SGHDT and CDR2 is YYEEEE. CDR3 size: 16 residues. Losses at the gene ends were 3 bases for V and 4 bases for J; bases not matched to a gene: 7. This CDR3 reads CASSSTSGWSKNIQYF. As DNA, the CDR3 is TGTGCCAGCAGCTCGACTAGCGGGTGGTCAAAAAACATTCAGTACTTC.

J is TRBJ1-1 and V is TRBV19; maybe TRBD1 (6 bases). The CDR3 spans 17 residues. V lost 0 bases and J 3 bases, leaving 17 bases between the germline ends. CDR1 and CDR2 from the germline V gene are LNHDA and SQIVND (reference sequence). Here the CDR3 DNA reads TGTGCCAGTAGTATAGATAGGAGGCGACAGGTTCACACTGAAGCTTTCTTT. Encoded protein: CASSIDRRRQVHTEAFF.

The J gene is TRBJ2-7, the V gene TRBV11-1; D is perhaps TRBD2 (5 bases). CDR3 size: 13 residues. The V and J ends lost 1 base and 7 bases respectively, with 11 bases between them. The germline V gene encodes CDR1 SGHAT and CDR2 FQDESV (reference sequence). In nucleotides, the CDR3 is TGTGCCAGCAGCTTAGTGGGAGCCAGGGAGCAGTACTTC. Residues: CASSLVGAREQYF.

The chain links TRBV7-8 to TRBJ1-1; TRBD1 matches at 7 bases. Trimming took 0 bases from V and 6 from J; bases not matched to a gene: 7. Germline V gene lookup returns CDR1 SGHVS and CDR2 FQNEAQ. The CDR3 covers 15 residues. The CDR3 DNA reads TGTGCCAGCAGCTTAGCGACAGGGAGTCTCGCTGAAGCTTTCTTT. Its protein product is CASSLATGSLAEAFF. Variable domain in full (rest from reference TRBV7-8 and TRBJ1-1): GAGVSQSPRYKVAKRGQDVALRCDPISGHVSLFWYQQALGQGPEFLTYFQNEAQLDKSGLPSDRFFAERPEGSVSTLKIQRTQQEDSAVYLCASSLATGSLAEAFFGQGTRLTVV.

This clone appeared once. The chain couples TRBV4-2 to TRBJ2-7; D possibly corresponds to TRBD2 (5 bases). Trimming took 0 bases from V and 3 from J, leaving 18 bases between them. CDR1 and CDR2 (germline): LGHNA, YNFKEQ. The CDR3 loop spans 17 amino acids. The CDR3 loop is CASSQDLFLQTNYEQYF. The CDR3 DNA sequence: TGTGCCAGCAGCCAAGATTTGTTCCTACAGACTAACTACGAGCAGTACTTC.